Below, one T cell receptor beta chain is given with its context. No antigen is known for it. The treatment denotes: roughly 10-day PBMC culture with coronavirus spike peptide pools or control peptides (ViraFEST assay). ViraFEST expanded antigen-specific T cells with peptide pools, then sequenced TCRs. The positive PCR dates, which preceded the US Alpha, Beta and Delta variants, fell between March and December 2020. These data come from a study of vaccination and CD4 T cells after COVID-19. Looking at the study overall: A CEFX pool, an HIV-1 Nef pool, or no peptide went to control cultures.

Trimming removed 1 base from V and 9 bases from J, with 13 bases in between. CDR1 and CDR2 (germline): SGHTA, FQGNSA. CDR3 size: 15 residues. Cultured CD4+ T cell DNA was sequenced using the Oncomine TCR Beta short-read assay. In this case, cultured CD4+ T cells provided the extracted genomic DNA. TCRdb reprocessed the PCR reads via MiXCR and lists one record per CDR3 protein. The sample has around 8,200 distinct CDR3 sequences, 55% to 75% seen once. Sequencing was performed on CD4+ T cells from blood, cultured in vitro. This chain links TRBV7-2 with TRBJ1-6; the D gene is possibly TRBD1 (5 bases). The clonotype originates from a human donor who had recovered from COVID-19. CDR3 DNA sequence: TGTGCCAGCAGCTTAGTAGGGGCCGGGAGTTCACCCCTCCACTTT. Protein: CASSLVGAGSSPLHF.